A selection of T cell receptor beta chains follows, all from one sample in a study of long-term antiretroviral therapy in people with HIV. Assay: immunoSEQ multiplex PCR; the TCRdb copy retains only in-frame clones and omits some. The sample lists 12,000 or so clones; roughly 80% were seen once. This specimen was unsorted PBMCs, taken 0.8 years before starting antiretroviral therapy. The receptors here all came from a woman aged 40 to 50 with HIV. The CDR3 runs from the conserved cysteine through the conserved F or W. Each record gives: V gene, J gene, D gene, clone size, CDR3 protein, CDR3 DNA. A D gene is named only where the DNA matches it firmly. Clone size is not always given. Where it is, it says once, few, many or a class for expanded clones.

TRBV7-9	TRBJ1-3	-	few	CASRSGAGNTIYF	TGTGCCAGCAGGTCGGGAGCTGGAAACACCATATATTTT
TRBV7-9	TRBJ2-1	TRBD1	-	CASSLGRDRGNEQFF	TGTGCCAGCAGCTTAGGTAGGGACAGGGGCAATGAGCAGTTCTTC
TRBV6-5	TRBJ1-5	-	-	CASSQSNQPQHF	TGTGCCAGTAGCCAGAGCAATCAGCCCCAGCATTTT
TRBV27	TRBJ2-1	TRBD2	few	CASSLGTSGSNEQFF	TGTGCCAGCAGTCTCGGGACTAGCGGGAGCAATGAGCAGTTCTTC
TRBV6-1	TRBJ2-4	-	-	CASSEALSGYF	TGTGCCAGCAGTGAAGCTCTTTCGGGGTACTTC
TRBV5-4	TRBJ2-7	TRBD2	-	CASSWSGNSYEQYF	TGTGCCAGCAGCTGGAGCGGGAATTCCTACGAGCAGTACTTC
TRBV19	TRBJ2-3	TRBD1	-	CASGDSRPDTQYF	TGTGCCAGTGGGGACAGCCGACCAGATACGCAGTATTTT
TRBV10-3	TRBJ1-3	-	-	CAISPGNTIYF	TGTGCCATCAGCCCCGGAAACACCATATATTTT
TRBV4-3	TRBJ1-4	-	once	CASSQGQGEEKLFF	TGCGCCAGCAGCCAAGGCCAGGGAGAAGAAAAGCTGTTTTTT
TRBV7-9	TRBJ2-3	TRBD2	-	CASSFVWEGITDTQYF	TGTGCCAGCAGCTTCGTTTGGGAGGGCATCACAGATACGCAGTATTTT
TRBV6-5	TRBJ1-4	TRBD1	-	CASGPRDRVNEKLFF	TGTGCCAGTGGGCCCCGGGACAGAGTTAATGAAAAACTGTTTTTT